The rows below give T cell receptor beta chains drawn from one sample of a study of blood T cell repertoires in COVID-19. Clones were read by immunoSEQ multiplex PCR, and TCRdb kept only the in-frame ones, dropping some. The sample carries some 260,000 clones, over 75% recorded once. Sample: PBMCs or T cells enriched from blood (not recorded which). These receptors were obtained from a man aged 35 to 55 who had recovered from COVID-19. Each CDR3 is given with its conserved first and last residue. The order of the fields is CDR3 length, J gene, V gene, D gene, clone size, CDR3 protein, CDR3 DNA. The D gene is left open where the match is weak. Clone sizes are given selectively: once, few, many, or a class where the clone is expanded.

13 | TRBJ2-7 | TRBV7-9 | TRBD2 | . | CASSPGDSRTSVF | TGTGCCAGCAGCCCAGGAGACAGCCGGACTAGCGTCTTC
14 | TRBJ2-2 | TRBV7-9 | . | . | CASSFFDGIGELFF | TGTGCCAGCAGCTTTTTTGACGGGATCGGGGAGCTGTTTTTT
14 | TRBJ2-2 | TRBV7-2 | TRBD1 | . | CASSLQGVTGELFF | TGTGCCAGCAGCTTACAGGGGGTCACCGGGGAGCTGTTTTTT
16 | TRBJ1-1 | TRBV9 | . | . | CASSPSPRVGNAEAFF | TGTGCCAGCAGCCCCAGTCCCAGGGTGGGGAACGCTGAAGCTTTCTTT
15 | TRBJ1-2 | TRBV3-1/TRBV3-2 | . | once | CASSQDWAQNYGYTF | TGTGCCAGCAGCCAAGATTGGGCGCAGAACTATGGCTACACCTTC
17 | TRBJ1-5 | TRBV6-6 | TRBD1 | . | CASSRTGGGPSNQPQHF | TGTGCCAGCAGTCGGACAGGGGGGGGACCTAGCAATCAGCCCCAGCATTTT
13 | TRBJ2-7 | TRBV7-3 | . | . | CASSLQISYEQYF | TGTGCCAGCAGCTTACAGATCTCCTACGAGCAGTACTTC
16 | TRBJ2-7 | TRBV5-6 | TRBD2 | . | CASSSLDREGHHEQYF | TGTGCCAGCAGCTCACTTGATCGGGAGGGCCACCACGAGCAGTACTTC
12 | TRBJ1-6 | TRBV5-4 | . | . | CASSFGFSPLHF | TGTGCCAGCAGCTTCGGGTTCTCACCCCTCCACTTT
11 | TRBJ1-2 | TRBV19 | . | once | CASRHRAGYTF | TGTGCCAGTAGACACAGGGCTGGCTACACCTTC
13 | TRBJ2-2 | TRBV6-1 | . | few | CASSEGRAGELFF | TGTGCCAGCAGTGAAGGTCGAGCCGGGGAGCTGTTTTTT
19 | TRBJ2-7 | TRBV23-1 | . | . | CASSHRRGNRQLGRGEQYF | TGCGCCAGCAGTCACCGGCGCGGTAATAGACAGCTTGGGAGGGGGGAGCAGTACTTC
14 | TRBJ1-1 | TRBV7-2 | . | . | CASSPPPSRDEAFF | TGTGCCAGCAGCCCACCACCCTCTCGAGATGAAGCTTTCTTT
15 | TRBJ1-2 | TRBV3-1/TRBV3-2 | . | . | CASSQATKQGAGYTF | TGTGCCAGCAGCCAAGCAACAAAACAGGGTGCTGGCTACACCTTC
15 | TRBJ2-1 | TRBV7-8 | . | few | CASSLGSGYYNEQFF | TGTGCCAGCAGCTTAGGTAGCGGTTACTACAATGAGCAGTTCTTC
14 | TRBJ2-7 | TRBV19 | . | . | CASSIAGGTYEQYF | TGTGCCAGTAGTATAGCAGGGGGGACCTACGAGCAGTACTTC
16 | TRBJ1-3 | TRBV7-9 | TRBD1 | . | CASSQAGTARGNTIYF | TGTGCCAGCAGCCAAGCCGGGACAGCGAGGGGAAACACCATATATTTT
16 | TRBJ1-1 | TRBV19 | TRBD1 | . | CAQPGDRGQGGTEAFF | TGTGCCCAGCCCGGGGACAGGGGGCAGGGAGGGACTGAAGCTTTCTTT
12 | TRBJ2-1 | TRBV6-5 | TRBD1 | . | CASSSGDRGRFF | TGTGCCAGCAGTTCCGGAGACAGGGGCCGGTTCTTC
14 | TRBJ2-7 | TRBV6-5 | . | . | CASFDSGDSYEQYF | TGTGCCAGCTTCGACTCAGGGGACTCCTACGAGCAGTACTTC
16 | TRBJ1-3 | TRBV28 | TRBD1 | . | CASRQPRTGAGNTIYF | TGTGCCAGCAGACAGCCACGGACAGGAGCTGGAAACACCATATATTTT
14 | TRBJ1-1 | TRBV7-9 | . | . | CASSLSPGNTEAFF | TGTGCCAGCAGCCTGAGCCCGGGGAACACTGAAGCTTTCTTT
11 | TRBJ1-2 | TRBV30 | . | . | CAWSDTRGYTF | TGTGCCTGGAGTGATACAAGAGGCTACACCTTC
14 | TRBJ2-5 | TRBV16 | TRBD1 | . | CASSQSTGVKTQYF | TGTGCCAGCAGCCAATCAACAGGGGTAAAGACCCAGTACTTC
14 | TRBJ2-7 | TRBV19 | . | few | CASSFPGSSYEQYF | TGTGCCAGTAGTTTCCCCGGGTCCTCCTACGAGCAGTACTTC
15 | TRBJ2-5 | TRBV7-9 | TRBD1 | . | CASSLRQGARETQYF | TGTGCCAGCAGCCTACGTCAGGGGGCGCGGGAGACCCAGTACTTC
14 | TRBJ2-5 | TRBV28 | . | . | CASSLGGREETQYF | TGTGCCAGCAGTTTAGGGGGCAGGGAAGAGACCCAGTACTTC
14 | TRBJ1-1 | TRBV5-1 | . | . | CASSRSGQGGEAFF | TGCGCCAGCAGCCGAAGTGGTCAGGGAGGTGAAGCTTTCTTT
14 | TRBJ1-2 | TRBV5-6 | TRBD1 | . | CASSRTGANYGYTF | TGTGCCAGCAGCCGGACAGGGGCGAACTATGGCTACACCTTC
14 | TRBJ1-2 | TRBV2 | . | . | CASNPTEANYGYTF | TGTGCCAGCAACCCTACAGAAGCTAACTATGGCTACACCTTC
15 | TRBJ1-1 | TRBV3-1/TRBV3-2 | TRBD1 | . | CASSQDWTGSTEAFF | TGTGCCAGCAGCCAAGACTGGACAGGGTCCACTGAAGCTTTCTTT
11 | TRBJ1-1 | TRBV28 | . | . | CASIGDTEAFF | TGTGCCAGCATCGGTGACACTGAAGCTTTCTTT
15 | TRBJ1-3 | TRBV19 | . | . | CASSTKRQPGNTIYF | TGTGCCAGTAGTACCAAAAGACAGCCCGGAAACACCATATATTTT
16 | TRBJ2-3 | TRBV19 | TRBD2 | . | CASSPQTSGVKNTQYF | TGTGCCAGTAGTCCCCAGACTAGCGGGGTTAAAAATACGCAGTATTTT
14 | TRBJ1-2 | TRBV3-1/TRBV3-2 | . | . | CASSPSGAGYGYTF | TGTGCCAGCAGCCCCAGCGGGGCGGGATATGGCTACACCTTC
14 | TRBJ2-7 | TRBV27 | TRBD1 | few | CASRWTGGLYEQYF | TGTGCCAGCAGGTGGACAGGGGGCTTATACGAGCAGTACTTC
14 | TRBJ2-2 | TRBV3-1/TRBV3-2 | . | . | CASSPRLVTGELFF | TGTGCCAGCAGCCCGCGACTAGTTACCGGGGAGCTGTTTTTT
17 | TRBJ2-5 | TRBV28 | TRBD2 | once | CASSLPPMSGTQETQYF | TGTGCCAGCAGTCTCCCGCCAATGAGCGGGACTCAAGAGACCCAGTACTTC
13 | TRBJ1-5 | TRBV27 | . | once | CASRRNSNQPQHF | TGTGCCAGCAGGCGGAATAGCAATCAGCCCCAGCATTTT
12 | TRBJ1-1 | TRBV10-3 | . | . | CAISELNTEAFF | TGTGCCATCAGTGAACTCAACACTGAAGCTTTCTTT
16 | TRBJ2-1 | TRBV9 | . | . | CASSVGGERWIDEQFF | TGTGCCAGCAGCGTAGGGGGGGAGCGGTGGATCGATGAGCAGTTCTTC
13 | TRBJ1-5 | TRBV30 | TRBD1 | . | CAWSGDRYQPQHF | TGTGCCTGGAGTGGGGACAGATATCAGCCCCAGCATTTT
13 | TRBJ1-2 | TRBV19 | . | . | CASSPSHRVGYTF | TGTGCCAGTAGTCCCTCGCACAGGGTTGGCTACACCTTC
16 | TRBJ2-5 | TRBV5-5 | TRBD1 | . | CASSLEGTGGSETQYF | TGTGCCAGCAGCTTGGAGGGGACAGGGGGCTCGGAGACCCAGTACTTC
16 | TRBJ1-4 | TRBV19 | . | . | CASSIGQVATNEKLFF | TGTGCCAGTAGTATAGGACAGGTCGCAACTAATGAAAAACTGTTTTTT
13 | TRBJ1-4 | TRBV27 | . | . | CASSSEGGEKLFF | TGTGCCAGCAGTTCGGAGGGGGGGGAAAAACTGTTTTTT
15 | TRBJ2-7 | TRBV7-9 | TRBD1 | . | CASSSLRQGAYEQYF | TGTGCCAGCAGTTCCCTACGACAGGGGGCCTACGAGCAGTACTTC
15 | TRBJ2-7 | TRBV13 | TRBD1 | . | CASSSGTEHLYEQYF | TGTGCCAGCAGCTCGGGGACAGAGCACCTCTACGAGCAGTACTTC
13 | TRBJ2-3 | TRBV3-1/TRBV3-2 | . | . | CASSSPTGNTQYF | TGTGCCAGCAGCTCCCCGACTGGAAATACGCAGTATTTT